The source of this TCR beta chain is a study of shared clonotypes between healthy human individuals. Profiling relied on immunoSEQ multiplex PCR, and the TCRdb table lists in-frame clones only, not all of them. There are approximately 2,000,000 clones in the sample; approximately 92% occur only once, and under 2% lies in the top ten. CD45RO-negative cells were positively selected for CCR7, leaving out terminally differentiated effector memory CD45RA+ cells. Details on this clone: The same CDR3 can be traced to other DNA sequences in this sample.

CDR3 length equals 14 residues. Germline-derived CDR1 and CDR2 are MNHEY and SMNVEV (reference sequence). V shed 7 bases, J shed 0 bases, and the junction held 3 bases outside the gene matches. The V and J genes are TRBV27 and TRBJ1-5; TRBD1 aligns across 7 bases. The sequence was obtained from a man aged 18 to 35 in good health. Some clones in this sample may be carry-over from other donors' samples. Sequencing was performed on naive CD8+ T cells from PBMCs. The CDR3 DNA reads as TGTGCCAGCACCCCAGGGGGTAGCAATCAGCCCCAGCATTTT. Encoded protein: CASTPGGSNQPQHF.